Presented here are 15 T cell receptor beta chains from one specimen sequenced in a study of identical twins. MiXCR, applied by TCRdb to the 5' RACE reads, yields one record per CDR3 protein. The sample includes more than 350,000 distinct CDR3 sequences, 8.5% to 10% of them seen just once. Sequencing was done on a sample of naive T cells sorted from blood. The receptors originated from a woman in her 50s in good health.

This clonotype was seen many times. This chain joins TRBV5-6 and TRBJ2-1, with a weak D call TRBD2 (6 bases). Trimming left V 0 bases short and J 6 bases short, with 13 bases between. The CDR3 totals 15 residues. Germline V CDR1 and CDR2: SGHDT, YYEEEE. The CDR3 bases are TGTGCCAGCAGCTTGGGGCTAGCGAGCCGCAATGAGCAGTTCTTC. Translation: CASSLGLASRNEQFF.

This clonotype was seen more than once but under ten times. V and J are TRBV6-1 and TRBJ2-1; 13 nucleotides align to TRBD2. Germline CDR1 reads MNHNS; CDR2 reads SASEGT. V lost 6 bases to trimming and J lost 8 bases; unmatched junction nucleotides: 7. This CDR3 has 15 residues. The DNA of the CDR3 is TGTGCCAGCAGAACTAGCGGGAGGGCCAACGATGAGCAGTTCTTC. Translation: CASRTSGRANDEQFF.

This clonotype was seen at least ten times. The J gene is TRBJ1-4, the V gene TRBV20-1, with no clear D. The germline V and J ends were trimmed by 4 bases and 4 bases, with 7 bases remaining between them. CDR3 length: 12 amino acids. The germline gives CDR1 DFQATT, CDR2 SNEGSKA (reference sequence). CDR3: CSATGNNEKLFF. The CDR3 nucleotides are TGCAGTGCTACAGGAAATAATGAAAAACTGTTTTTT.

The chain combines TRBV11-2 with TRBJ1-4; unclear D gene. Deletions cut 0 bases from V and 5 bases from J, with 4 bases between. Germline V CDR1 and CDR2: SGHAT, FQNNGV. This CDR3 spans 13 amino acids. CDR3 nucleotides: TGTGCCAGCAGCTTAGATCTGAATGAAAAACTGTTTTTT. This encodes CASSLDLNEKLFF.

This clonotype was detected many times. This sequence joins TRBV7-9 and TRBJ2-1; no clear D gene. V was clipped by 3 bases and J by 1 base, with 7 bases between them. Germline CDR1 is SEHNR and CDR2 is FQNEAQ (reference sequence). The CDR3 has 14 amino acids. This chain's CDR3 is CASSFSVSYNEQFF. As DNA, the CDR3 is TGTGCCAGCAGCTTCAGCGTATCCTACAATGAGCAGTTCTTC. Supplemented by reference TRBV7-9 and TRBJ2-1, the full variable domain reads DTGVSQNPRHKITKRGQNVTFRCDPISEHNRLYWYRQTLGQGPEFLTYFQNEAQLEKSRLLSDRFSAERPKGSFSTLEIQRTEQGDSAMYLCASSFSVSYNEQFFGPGTRLTVL.

This clonotype showed up just a few times. CDR3 residues: CSVLVAKNIQYF. CDR3 sequence (DNA): TGCAGCGTTTTGGTAGCCAAAAACATTCAGTACTTC. This chain links TRBV29-1 with TRBJ2-4; D gene unclear. The CDR3 extends over 12 amino acids. Germline V gene lookup returns CDR1 SQVTM and CDR2 ANQGSEA. V lost 5 bases and J 0 bases, leaving 5 bases between the germline ends.

The table lists this clonotype with a few counts. The chain uses TRBV9 and TRBJ1-5, with 7 nucleotides matching TRBD1. Trimming at V came to 0 bases and at J to 4 bases, leaving 1 base not matched to a gene. The CDR3 loop spans 14 amino acids. Germline V gene sequence: CDR1 SGDLS, CDR2 YYNGEE. In DNA form, the CDR3 reads TGTGCCAGCAGCGTAGGGGGACAGAATCAGCCCCAGCATTTT. It specifies CASSVGGQNQPQHF.

This clonotype was detected a few times. J is TRBJ2-3 and V is TRBV20-1; TRBD2 is a possible D gene (5 bases). V was cut by 2 bases and J by 4 bases, with 16 bases left in between. The CDR3 covers 15 residues. CDR1 and CDR2 from the germline V gene are DFQATT and SNEGSKA (reference sequence). CDR3 loop: CSARPPFEGPDTQYF. The CDR3 bases are TGCAGTGCTAGACCTCCCTTTGAGGGCCCAGATACGCAGTATTTT.

This clonotype was detected ten times or more. The rearrangement uses TRBV5-1 and TRBJ2-1, with 7 bases identical to TRBD2. The CDR3 has 14 amino acids. Per germline, CDR1 SGHRS and CDR2 YFSETQ. Germline trimming cut 0 bases from V and 7 bases from J; bases unmatched to any gene: 4. CDR3 sequence: CASSLVTSSNEQFF. The CDR3 DNA sequence: TGCGCCAGCAGCTTGGTGACTAGCAGTAATGAGCAGTTCTTC.

CDR3 coding DNA: TGTGCCAGCAGTCGGTCGGGGGGGGTACGCGAGCAGTACTTC. It translates to CASSRSGGVREQYF. The V call is TRBV28, the J call TRBJ2-7, with 8 positions matching TRBD2. Germline loops: CDR1 MDHEN, CDR2 SYDVKM. The CDR3 contains 14 residues. Trimming removed 5 bases from V and 6 bases from J; junction bases left unmatched: 9.

The chain is built from TRBV30 and TRBJ1-1, with 9 positions matching TRBD1. This CDR3 is 12 amino acids long. Germline CDR1 GTSNPN, CDR2 SVGIG (reference sequence). V lost 6 bases, J lost 7 bases, and 6 bases stayed unmatched. CDR3 nucleotides: TGTGCCTGTGAGACAGGGGGGGATGAAGCTTTCTTT. It encodes CACETGGDEAFF. The variable domain in full, completed from reference TRBV30 and TRBJ1-1, reads SQTIHQWPATLVQPVGSPLSLECTVEGTSNPNLYWYRQAAGRGLQLLFYSVGIGQISSEVPQNLSASRPQDRQFILSSKKLLLSDSGFYLCACETGGDEAFFGQGTRLTVV.

The chain has TRBV12-3 or TRBV12-4 and TRBJ2-5; a weak D match, TRBD1 (6 bases). CDR3 size: 16 residues. V lost 5 bases and J 5 bases, leaving 21 bases between the germline ends. CDR3: CASSQKTGLVWETQYF. The CDR3 coding sequence is TGTGCCAGCAGTCAAAAGACAGGCCTCGTGTGGGAGACCCAGTACTTC.

This clonotype was counted between two and nine times. This chain links TRBV6-1 with TRBJ2-7, with 9 nucleotides matching TRBD2. CDR1 MNHNS and CDR2 SASEGT come from the germline V gene. This CDR3 contains 15 residues. J gave up 6 bases and V 8 bases, and 14 bases lay outside the gene matches. For the CDR3, the DNA is TGTGCCAGCGGGACTAGCTTTAACCTAATGGCCGAGCAGTACGTC. It translates to CASGTSFNLMAEQYV.

Of note for this clonotype: This may come from a read error, since a much larger clone is one base off. The chain links TRBV27 to TRBJ2-7, with D perhaps TRBD2 (5 bases). The CDR3 length is 13 residues. CDR1 MNHEY and CDR2 SMNVEV come from the germline V gene (reference sequence). In DNA, the CDR3 is TGTGCCAGAAGTTTAGGGCTAGCTGGGGAGCAGTACTTC. It is translated as CARSLGLAGEQYF.

This clonotype has a count of ten or more. The chain combines TRBV5-6 with TRBJ2-4; D gene ambiguous. Germline loops: CDR1 SGHDT, CDR2 YYEEEE. Trimming shortened V by 0 bases and J by 11 bases, and 9 bases separated the two germline ends. The CDR3 is 12 amino acids. CDR3 nucleotides: TGTGCCAGCAGCTTGGGAAGTGTTGTTCAGTACTTC. Translated, it gives CASSLGSVVQYF.